This T cell receptor beta chain is from a study of blood T cell repertoires in COVID-19. Overall study context: Samples came from the United States, Italy and Spain, spanning acute and convalescent COVID-19.

Trimming removed 8 bases from V and 4 bases from J, with 15 bases in between. The CDR3 is 13 amino acids. The germline V gene has CDR1 SGHTA and CDR2 FQGNSA. Seattle's enrolled individuals joined amid active infection and were then monitored longitudinally. The data were produced by immunoSEQ multiplex PCR, yet TCRdb's version contains in-frame clones alone and is incomplete. The sample records tens of thousands of clones, 70% to 80% being singletons. The genes are TRBV7-2 and TRBJ2-7, with a possible D match to TRBD2 (6 bases). The TCR originated in an older man with COVID-19, enrolled during active disease. Sequencing was performed on peripheral blood. In nucleotides, the CDR3 is TGTGCCAGCCGGGGGACCGTAAGTTACGAGCAGTACTTC. It specifies CASRGTVSYEQYF.